This is a list of T cell receptor beta chains from one sample in a study of response to subunit inactivated influenza vaccine. Each CDR3 protein gets one entry after TCRdb re-called the RT-PCR reads with MiXCR. The sample has approximately 490,000 distinct CDR3 sequences; more than 7% are singletons. Source: PBMCs from blood, taken around 2 years after vaccination. All receptors derive from a man aged 50 to 69 who received an inactivated influenza vaccine. The CDR3 runs from the conserved cysteine through the conserved F or W. The D gene is left open where the match is weak. Not every row has a clone size; where given, it reads once, few, many or a size class.

j_call,clone_size,d_call,v_call,cdr3_aa,cdr3_nt
TRBJ2-7,many,TRBD2,TRBV6-1,CATTGLAGDEQYF,TGTGCCACCACAGGACTAGCGGGGGACGAGCAGTACTTC
TRBJ1-6,few,-,TRBV5-1,CASSLGGGAGNSPLHF,TGCGCCAGCAGCTTGGGTGGGGGGGCAGGTAATTCACCCCTCCACTTT
TRBJ2-5,many,-,TRBV7-8,CASSLLAGLPQETQYF,TGTGCCAGCAGCTTGCTGGCAGGACTCCCCCAAGAGACCCAGTACTTC
TRBJ2-2,-,TRBD1,TRBV10-1,CASSAETGGSGGELFF,TGCGCCAGCAGTGCGGAAACAGGGGGCAGTGGCGGGGAGCTGTTTTTT
TRBJ1-2,few,-,TRBV5-6,CASSWGEPNYGYTF,TGTGCCAGCAGCTGGGGGGAGCCGAACTATGGCTACACCTTC
TRBJ1-5,-,TRBD1,TRBV6-2/TRBV6-3,CASSYGQGFEPQHF,TGTGCCAGCAGTTACGGACAGGGCTTCGAGCCCCAGCATTTT
TRBJ2-7,-,-,TRBV2,CASSEAGREQYF,TGTGCCAGCAGTGAAGCAGGGCGAGAGCAGTACTTC
TRBJ2-5,few,-,TRBV29-1,CSVATASRETQYF,TGCAGCGTTGCGACGGCTAGTCGAGAGACCCAGTACTTC
TRBJ2-7,few,-,TRBV28,CASTPPLSTYEQYF,TGTGCCAGCACCCCCCCTCTGTCCACCTACGAGCAGTACTTC
TRBJ1-5,few,TRBD1,TRBV10-2,CASSEFSQGVGNQPQHF,TGCGCCAGCAGTGAATTTTCTCAGGGGGTCGGCAATCAGCCCCAGCATTTT
TRBJ2-6,many,TRBD2,TRBV7-2,CASSRGGGANVLTF,TGTGCCAGCAGCCGGGGGGGAGGGGCCAACGTCCTGACTTTC
TRBJ1-1,few,-,TRBV3-1,CASSPGHVRTEAFF,TGTGCCAGCAGCCCCGGACACGTGAGGACTGAAGCTTTCTTT
TRBJ2-1,many,TRBD1,TRBV5-4,CASSFRGTGYNEQFF,TGTGCCAGCAGCTTCCGAGGGACAGGCTACAATGAGCAGTTCTTC
TRBJ2-1,many,TRBD2,TRBV5-4,CASSKTSGSGNEQFF,TGTGCCAGCAGCAAGACTAGCGGGAGTGGCAATGAGCAGTTCTTC
TRBJ1-2,-,TRBD1,TRBV27,CASRRMTGDYGYTF,TGTGCCAGCAGACGAATGACAGGGGACTATGGCTACACCTTC
TRBJ1-5,few,TRBD1,TRBV7-2,CASSSSGQGSNQPQHF,TGTGCCAGCAGCTCCTCGGGACAGGGGAGCAATCAGCCCCAGCATTTT
TRBJ2-1,-,-,TRBV29-1,CSVLTAYNEQFF,TGCAGCGTCTTGACAGCTTACAATGAGCAGTTCTTC
TRBJ1-1,few,TRBD1,TRBV9,CASSTSTGVTEAFF,TGTGCCAGCAGCACATCGACAGGGGTCACTGAAGCTTTCTTT
TRBJ1-1,few,-,TRBV5-1,CASSLGRASGTEAFF,TGCGCCAGCAGCTTGGGGAGGGCCTCCGGGACTGAAGCTTTCTTT
TRBJ1-2,many,-,TRBV29-1,CSVGQTNYGYTF,TGCAGCGTTGGACAGACTAACTATGGCTACACCTTC
TRBJ2-1,many,-,TRBV2,CASSQDYGNEQFF,TGTGCCAGCTCACAGGATTACGGAAATGAGCAGTTCTTC
TRBJ1-1,many,-,TRBV20-1,CSTLQGGLNTEAFF,TGCAGCACCCTCCAGGGCGGTTTGAACACTGAAGCTTTCTTT